This is a list of T cell receptor beta chains from one sample in a study of blood T cell repertoires in COVID-19. Only in-frame clones appear in the TCRdb table, and some are missing; sequencing was by immunoSEQ multiplex PCR. Of approximately 290,000 clones in the sample, roughly 88% were seen once. Sequencing used peripheral blood. The receptors were sampled from a human donor with COVID-19, enrolled during active disease. The donor label of this sample is uncertain. Both conserved end residues are part of each CDR3. The D gene is left open where the match is weak. Where a row states a size, it is once, few, many or the class of an expanded clone; other rows omit it.

TRBJ2-2	.	TRBV5-5	.	TGTGCCAGCAGCTTTTTATATGCGAACACCGGGGAGCTGTTTTTT	CASSFLYANTGELFF
TRBJ1-6	.	TRBV19	TRBD1	TGTGCCAGTAGTGACCGGGACAGGGGTTCACCCCTCCACTTT	CASSDRDRGSPLHF
TRBJ1-1	.	TRBV6-5	TRBD1	TGTGCCAGCAGATCCGGGACAGGGATCACTGAAGCTTTCTTT	CASRSGTGITEAFF
TRBJ2-7	.	TRBV12-2	.	TGTGCAAGTCGCTCGGTGACGGGACAGGGATCCTACGAGCAGTACTTC	CASRSVTGQGSYEQYF
TRBJ1-6	.	TRBV28	.	TGTGCCAGCAGTTCGGACATTTATAATTCACCCCTCCACTTT	CASSSDIYNSPLHF
TRBJ2-3	once	TRBV7-9	.	TGTGCCAGCAGCTTATCTAGCACAGATACGCAGTATTTT	CASSLSSTDTQYF
TRBJ2-1	.	TRBV7-9	TRBD2	TGTGCCAGCATCCTCCAGGGACTAGCCCACAATGAGCAGTTCTTC	CASILQGLAHNEQFF
TRBJ1-6	.	TRBV4-1	.	TGCGCCAGCAGCCAAGAGCCGCGCTCCTATAATTCACCCCTCCACTTT	CASSQEPRSYNSPLHF
TRBJ2-5	.	TRBV12-3/TRBV12-4	.	TGTGCCAGCACCTCAGTCGGGGAGACCCAGTACTTC	CASTSVGETQYF
TRBJ2-2	.	TRBV3-1/TRBV3-2	TRBD2	TGTGCCAGCGCGACTAGCGGGAGGGCCGGGGAGCTGTTTTTT	CASATSGRAGELFF
TRBJ1-4	.	TRBV28	TRBD1	TGTGCCAGCAGTCTCCGACAGGGGGGTATTGAAAAACTGTTTTTT	CASSLRQGGIEKLFF
TRBJ1-1	.	TRBV11-2	TRBD1	TGTGCCAGCAGCTTAGGCCCAGGGGGTGAAGCTTTCTTT	CASSLGPGGEAFF
TRBJ2-7	few	TRBV28	TRBD2	TGTGCCAGCAGTTCGTCCGGGACTACAAGGGAAAAGTACTTC	CASSSSGTTREKYF
TRBJ1-2	.	TRBV5-1	TRBD1	TGCGCCAGCAGCTGGGGGGACAGGGGCTATGGCTACACCTTC	CASSWGDRGYGYTF
TRBJ1-1	.	TRBV5-1	TRBD1	TGCGCCAGCAGCCAAGGGACAGTCATGAACACTGAAGCTTTCTTT	CASSQGTVMNTEAFF
TRBJ2-7	.	TRBV12-5	TRBD2	TGTGCTAGTGCCCCACTAGCGGCAAGCTACGAGCAGTACTTC	CASAPLAASYEQYF
TRBJ2-1	.	TRBV10-3	TRBD2	TGTGCCATCAGTGGACTAGCGGGAGGCTCCTACAATGAGCAGTTCTTC	CAISGLAGGSYNEQFF
TRBJ1-5	.	TRBV3-1/TRBV3-2	TRBD1	TGTGCCAGCAGCCAAGATGTGGCAGGGGGCAAAGGACAGCCCCAGCATTTT	CASSQDVAGGKGQPQHF